What follows is one TCR beta chain and its context. These data belong to a study of blood T cell repertoires in COVID-19. Original data processing: Using reference gene primer amplification, nucleated cell counts were estimated. Sequencing was performed with immunoSEQ multiplex PCR; in TCRdb, only in-frame clones are kept and a portion is missing. From that table come the V and J calls and clone size; the DNA was used to work out D and trimming. The data show approximately 25,000 clones, 92% seen once. V gave up 5 bases and J gave up 0 bases, with 7 bases separating them. CDR3 length: 14 residues. CDR1 and CDR2 (germline): SEHNR, FQNEAQ (reference sequence).

The TCR was taken from a man aged 70-80 years with active COVID-19. V and J are TRBV7-9 and TRBJ1-4, with unresolved D. The sequencing sample was made of peripheral blood. The CDR3 loop reads CASSKRATNEKLFF. As DNA, the CDR3 is TGTGCCAGCAGCAAGCGGGCAACTAATGAAAAACTGTTTTTT.